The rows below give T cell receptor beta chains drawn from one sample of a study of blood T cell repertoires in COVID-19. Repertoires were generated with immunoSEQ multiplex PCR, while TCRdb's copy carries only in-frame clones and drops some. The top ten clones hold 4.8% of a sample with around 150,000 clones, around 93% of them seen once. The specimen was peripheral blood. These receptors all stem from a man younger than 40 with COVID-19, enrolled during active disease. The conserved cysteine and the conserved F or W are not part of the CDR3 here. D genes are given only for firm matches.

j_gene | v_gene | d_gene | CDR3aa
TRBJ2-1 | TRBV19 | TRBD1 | ASSITQGVEQF
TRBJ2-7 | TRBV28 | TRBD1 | ASRPHPGQGTHEQY
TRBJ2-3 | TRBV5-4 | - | ASSFNTDTQY
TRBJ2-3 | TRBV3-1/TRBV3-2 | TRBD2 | ASSFRTSGTDTQY
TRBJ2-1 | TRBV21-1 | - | ASSMRGQGWDHEQF
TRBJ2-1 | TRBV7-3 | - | ASSLNRDTRYNEQF
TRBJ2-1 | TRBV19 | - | ASSIFGSTYNEQF
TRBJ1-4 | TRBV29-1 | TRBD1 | SVTGTGRQKLF
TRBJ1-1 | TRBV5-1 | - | ASSLVAGLNTEAF
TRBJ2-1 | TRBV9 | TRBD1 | ASSATGSYNEQF
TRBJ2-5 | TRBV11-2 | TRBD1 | ASSLDGGTGYQETQY
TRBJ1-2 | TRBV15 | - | ATSRDLPGNYGYT
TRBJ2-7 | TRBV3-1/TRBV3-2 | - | ASSRTDYEQY
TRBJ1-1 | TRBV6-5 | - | ASSSYSGSPTGAF
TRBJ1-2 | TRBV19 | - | ASSEQGANYGYT
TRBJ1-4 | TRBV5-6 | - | ASSLGIGGDEKLF
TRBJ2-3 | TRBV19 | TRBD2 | ASSTLAGVEADTQY
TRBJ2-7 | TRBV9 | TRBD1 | ASSVDWTGEYEQY
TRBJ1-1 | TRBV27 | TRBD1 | ASRTGQGRTEAF
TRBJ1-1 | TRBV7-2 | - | ASSLWLGGNTEAF
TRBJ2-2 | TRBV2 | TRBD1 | ASSTPSDREEWELF
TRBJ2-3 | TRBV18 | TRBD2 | ASSPGLAFADTQY
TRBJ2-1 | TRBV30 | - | AWRLNYNEQF
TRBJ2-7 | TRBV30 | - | AWSVLIDSPSSYEQY
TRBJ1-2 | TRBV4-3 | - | ASSQDRGGYT
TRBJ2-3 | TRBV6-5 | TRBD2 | ASSYFAGGTDTQY
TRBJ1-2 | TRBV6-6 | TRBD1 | ASSRRDRGRDYGYT
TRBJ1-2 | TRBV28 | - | ASSFEGTYGYT